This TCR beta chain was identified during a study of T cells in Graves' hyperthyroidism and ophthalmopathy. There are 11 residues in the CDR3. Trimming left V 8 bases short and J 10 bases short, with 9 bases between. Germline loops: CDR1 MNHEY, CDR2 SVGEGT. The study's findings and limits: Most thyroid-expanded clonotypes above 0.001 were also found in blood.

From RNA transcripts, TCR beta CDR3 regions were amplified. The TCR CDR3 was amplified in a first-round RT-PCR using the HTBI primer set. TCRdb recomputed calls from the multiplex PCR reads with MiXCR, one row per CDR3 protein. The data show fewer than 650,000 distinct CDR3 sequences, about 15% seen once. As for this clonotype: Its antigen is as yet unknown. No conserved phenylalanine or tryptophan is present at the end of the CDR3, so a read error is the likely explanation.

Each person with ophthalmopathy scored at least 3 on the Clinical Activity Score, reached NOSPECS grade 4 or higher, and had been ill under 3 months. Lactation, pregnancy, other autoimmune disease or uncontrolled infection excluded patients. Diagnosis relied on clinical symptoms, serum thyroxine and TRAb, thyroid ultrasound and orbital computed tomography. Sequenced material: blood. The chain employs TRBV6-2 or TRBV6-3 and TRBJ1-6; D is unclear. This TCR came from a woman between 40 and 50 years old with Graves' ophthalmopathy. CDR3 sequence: CASSRNSPLHS. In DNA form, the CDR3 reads TGTGCCAGCTCACGTAACTCACCCCTCCACTCT.